These 5 T cell receptor beta chains originate from one sample sequenced in a study of blood T cell repertoires in COVID-19. Using immunoSEQ multiplex PCR, the repertoire was profiled, and TCRdb retains in-frame clones only, with some absent. This sample has some 190,000 clones, with over 75% found just once. The sample consisted of peripheral blood. The source is a human donor with active or convalescent COVID-19. The donor label of this sample is uncertain.

V and J are TRBV27 and TRBJ1-5; D uncertain. CDR1 MNHEY and CDR2 SMNVEV come from the germline V gene (reference sequence). Trimming left V 6 bases short and J 4 bases short, with 10 bases between. The CDR3 runs 13 residues. CDR3 protein: CASSPRGNQPQHF. CDR3 sequence (DNA): TGTGCCAGCAGCCCCCGGGGAAATCAGCCCCAGCATTTT.

The chain recombines TRBV12-3 or TRBV12-4 with TRBJ1-1, with 8 nucleotides matching TRBD1. The CDR3 spans 13 residues. The V segment lost 9 bases and the J segment 0 bases; nucleotides outside the gene matches: 3. CDR3 sequence: CASTGQVNTEAFF. The CDR3 DNA sequence: TGTGCCAGTACGGGACAGGTGAACACTGAAGCTTTCTTT.

The chain joins TRBV4-2 to TRBJ2-5, with TRBD2 as a possible D gene (6 bases). With 0 bases removed from V and 3 bases from J, the gap between germline ends came to 20 bases. The CDR3 spans 18 residues. Per the germline V gene, CDR1 is LGHNA and CDR2 is YNFKEQ. The CDR3 coding sequence is TGTGCCAGCAGCCAAGATGATATTTTGGGACTTAATAAAGAGACCCAGTACTTC. It encodes CASSQDDILGLNKETQYF.

The chain links TRBV7-2 to TRBJ2-5; TRBD2 matches at 11 bases. There are 15 residues in the CDR3. The V segment lost 1 base and the J segment 7 bases; nucleotides outside the gene matches: 5. The germline V gene encodes CDR1 SGHTA and CDR2 FQGNSA. CDR3 region: CASSLELAGGRTQYF. CDR3 sequence (DNA): TGTGCCAGCAGCTTAGAGCTAGCGGGGGGCCGGACCCAGTACTTC. The full variable domain, rest sourced from reference TRBV7-2 and TRBJ2-5, is GAGVSQSPSNKVTEKGKDVELRCDPISGHTALYWYRQSLGQGLEFLIYFQGNSAPDKSGLPSDRFSAERTGGSVSTLTIQRTQQEDSAVYLCASSLELAGGRTQYFGPGTRLLVL.

This clone appeared once. The V gene is TRBV19, the J gene TRBJ1-3; TRBD1 might be the D (5 bases). V was clipped by 5 bases and J by 0 bases, with 17 bases between them. Germline V CDR1 and CDR2: LNHDA, SQIVND (reference sequence). This CDR3 has 17 amino acids. The CDR3 spells CASSPRGEVSSGNTIYF. CDR3 DNA sequence: TGTGCCAGTAGTCCCCGGGGGGAGGTGAGCTCTGGAAACACCATATATTTT.